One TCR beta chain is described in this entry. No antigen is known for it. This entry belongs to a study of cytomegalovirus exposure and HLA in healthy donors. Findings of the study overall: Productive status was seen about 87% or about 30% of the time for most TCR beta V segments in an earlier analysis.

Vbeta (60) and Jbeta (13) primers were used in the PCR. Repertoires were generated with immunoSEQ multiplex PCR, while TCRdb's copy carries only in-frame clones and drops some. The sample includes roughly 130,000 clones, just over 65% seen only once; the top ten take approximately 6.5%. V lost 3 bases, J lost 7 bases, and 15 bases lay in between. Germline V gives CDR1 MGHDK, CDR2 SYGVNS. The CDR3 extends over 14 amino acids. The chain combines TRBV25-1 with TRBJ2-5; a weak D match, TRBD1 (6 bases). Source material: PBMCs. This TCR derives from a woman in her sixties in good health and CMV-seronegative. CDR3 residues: CASSDLTGFGTQYF. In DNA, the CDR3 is TGTGCCAGCAGTGACCTTACAGGGTTTGGGACCCAGTACTTC.